Below, 23 T cell receptor beta chains from the same sample are listed, as sequenced in a study of cytomegalovirus exposure and HLA in healthy donors. Both 60 Vbeta primers and 13 Jbeta primers went into the PCR. Only in-frame clones appear in the TCRdb table, and some are missing; sequencing was by immunoSEQ multiplex PCR. The table lists roughly 150,000 clones, roughly 85% of them singletons. Sequenced sample: PBMCs. The origin of the receptors is a woman aged 18-29 years in good health and CMV-seronegative.

The chain has TRBV29-1 and TRBJ1-2; 8 positions match TRBD1. The CDR3 extends over 15 amino acids. Looked up from germline, CDR1 is SQVTM and CDR2 is ANQGSEA. Unmatched junction bases numbered 10, after V lost 2 bases and J lost 5 bases. CDR3 DNA: TGCAGCGTTGAACAGGACAGGGATCCTACTTATGGCTACACCTTC. Protein product: CSVEQDRDPTYGYTF.

This chain joins TRBV19 and TRBJ2-1; TRBD2 matches at 11 bases. CDR3 length: 14 amino acids. Germline loops: CDR1 LNHDA, CDR2 SQIVND (reference sequence). Unmatched junction bases numbered 4, after V lost 2 bases and J lost 10 bases. CDR3 residues: CASSIRLAGREQFF. Here the CDR3 DNA reads TGTGCCAGTAGTATAAGACTAGCGGGACGAGAGCAGTTCTTC.

This clone was picked up a small number of times. V is TRBV14 and J is TRBJ2-3, with 7 bases matching TRBD2. This CDR3 region has 16 residues. V was clipped by 3 bases and J by 1 base; unmatched bases: 7. Germline V gives CDR1 SGHDN, CDR2 FVKESK. In DNA, the CDR3 is TGTGCCAGCAGCCAGATGGGGGGGTCCCGCACAGATACGCAGTATTTT. Its translation: CASSQMGGSRTDTQYF.

The J gene is TRBJ1-1, the V gene TRBV30; D perhaps matches TRBD1 (5 bases). Germline V gene lookup returns CDR1 GTSNPN and CDR2 SVGIG (reference sequence). The V and J ends lost 3 bases and 6 bases respectively, with 14 bases between them. CDR3 size: 13 residues. CDR3 protein: CAWSPRGGAEAFF. CDR3 bases: TGTGCCTGGAGCCCACGGGGAGGGGCTGAAGCTTTCTTT.

The chain couples TRBV28 to TRBJ1-4; D possibly corresponds to TRBD1 (6 bases). The CDR3 runs to 18 residues. CDR1 MDHEN and CDR2 SYDVKM come from the germline V gene. The germline V and J ends were trimmed by 5 bases and 8 bases, with 27 bases remaining between them. CDR3 sequence: CASSAPPGIWGRVEKLFF. Here the CDR3 DNA reads TGTGCCAGCAGTGCCCCTCCGGGTATTTGGGGGCGCGTGGAAAAACTGTTTTTT.

J is TRBJ2-5 and V is TRBV5-4, with no clear D. The length of the CDR3 is 15 residues. Per germline, CDR1 SGHNT and CDR2 YYREEE (reference sequence). V lost 4 bases and J lost 4, with 17 bases in between. The CDR3 bases are TGTGCCAGCAGCGCCGTCCTCGCGGATACAGAGACCCAGTACTTC. The encoded protein is CASSAVLADTETQYF.

The chain links TRBV6-5 to TRBJ2-7; 7 bases match TRBD1. The junction had 4 bases not matched to a gene; V was cut back by 0 bases and J by 5 bases. CDR3 size: 14 residues. The germline V gene has CDR1 MNHEY and CDR2 SVGAGI. The CDR3 DNA is TGTGCCAGCAGTTACTCAAACAGGGGCGACGAGCAGTACTTC. This encodes CASSYSNRGDEQYF.

The rearrangement joins TRBV4-1 to TRBJ2-3; TRBD1 matches at 7 bases. The V gene's germline CDR1 is MGHRA and CDR2 YSYEKL. With 2 bases clipped from V and 2 bases from J, the junction kept 7 bases outside the gene matches. The CDR3 is 16 residues long. This CDR3 is CASSQPFGQATDTQYF. DNA of the CDR3: TGCGCCAGCAGCCAACCTTTCGGACAGGCCACAGATACGCAGTATTTT.

This chain links TRBV28 with TRBJ2-7, with D perhaps TRBD2 (5 bases). Trimming took off 7 bases at V and 2 bases at J, with 12 bases between the two ends. CDR3 length: 13 amino acids. In germline, CDR1 is MDHEN, CDR2 SYDVKM. CDR3 DNA: TGTGCCAGCACCTCTCCCGGGGCCTACGAGCAGTACTTC. This sequence encodes CASTSPGAYEQYF.

The chain is built from TRBV28 and TRBJ2-7, with D possibly matching TRBD1 (6 bases). The CDR3 extends over 15 amino acids. Germline CDR1 reads MDHEN; CDR2 reads SYDVKM. V shed 1 base and J shed 1 base, with 11 bases lying between them. The CDR3, as DNA: TGTGCCAGCAGTTTATTCGGACAGAGTTCCTACGAGCAGTACTTC. It specifies CASSLFGQSSYEQYF.

Worth noting for this clone: Because it lacks the conserved phenylalanine or tryptophan at the end, this CDR3 is likely a read error. This chain joins TRBV6-1 and TRBJ1-6, with a tentative D call TRBD1 (6 bases). The CDR3 is 15 amino acids. V lost 0 bases to trimming and J lost 11 bases, with 14 bases between them. Per germline, CDR1 MNHNS and CDR2 SASEGT. Here the CDR3 reads CASSEAQGLVTPLHL. CDR3 in DNA: TGTGCCAGCAGTGAAGCGCAGGGGTTGGTGACACCCCTCCACCTT.

This CDR3 reads CASSFAPHGELFF. DNA of the CDR3: TGTGCCAGTAGTTTCGCGCCCCACGGGGAGCTGTTTTTT. The chain uses TRBV19 and TRBJ2-2; no clear D. The CDR3 loop spans 13 amino acids. V was pared by 5 bases and J by 7 bases, with 11 bases between. Germline V gene sequence: CDR1 LNHDA, CDR2 SQIVND (reference sequence).

This sequence joins TRBV19 and TRBJ2-2; TRBD1 matches at 9 bases. CDR1 is LNHDA and CDR2 is SQIVND in the germline V gene (reference sequence). The CDR3 consists of 16 residues. Trimming took 3 bases from V and 6 from J; bases not matched to a gene: 8. The CDR3 region is CASSIPDRGKSGELFF. CDR3 DNA sequence: TGTGCCAGTAGTATTCCGGACAGGGGTAAATCCGGGGAGCTGTTTTTT.

The chain combines TRBV20-1 with TRBJ2-3; D possibly corresponds to TRBD2 (6 bases). V was pared by 6 bases and J by 5 bases, with 9 bases between. Per the germline V gene, CDR1 is DFQATT and CDR2 is SNEGSKA (reference sequence). The CDR3 loop spans 11 amino acids. In DNA form, the CDR3 reads TGCAGTGCCGGGACTGTAGATACGCAGTATTTT. Translating it yields CSAGTVDTQYF.

The chain has TRBV2 and TRBJ1-4, with D perhaps matching TRBD1 (6 bases). This CDR3 spans 14 amino acids. The germline CDR1 and CDR2 sequences are SNHLY and FYNNEI. Between the trimmed V and J ends, which lost 7 bases and 8 bases, there was a span of 17 bases. The CDR3 DNA reads TGTGCCAGCATCAGGGGCCCGGGGGGGGAAAAACTGTTTTTT. Translation: CASIRGPGGEKLFF.

The rearrangement links TRBV5-5 to TRBJ2-7, with D unclear. V was clipped by 3 bases and J by 1 base, with 5 bases between them. Germline assignment: CDR1 SGHKS and CDR2 YYEKEE (reference sequence). The CDR3 covers 12 residues. The CDR3 DNA reads as TGTGCCAGCAGCTCCTTATCCTACGAGCAGTACTTC. Amino acids: CASSSLSYEQYF.

The CDR3 reads CASSVDPGQGYNSPLHF. The CDR3 DNA sequence: TGTGCCAGCAGCGTTGATCCGGGACAGGGGTATAATTCACCCCTCCACTTT. The V gene is TRBV9, the J gene TRBJ1-6; 10 bases align to TRBD1. The CDR3 covers 17 residues. Germline CDR1 reads SGDLS; CDR2 reads YYNGEE. The V gene end was trimmed by 2 bases and the J gene end by 4 bases; junction bases not matched to a gene: 6.

The chain combines TRBV4-3 with TRBJ2-2; TRBD2 matches 7 bases. J was trimmed by 5 bases and V by 0 bases; bases with no gene match: 12. The CDR3 is made up of 18 amino acids. CDR1 and CDR2 from the germline V gene are LGHNA and YSLEER. CDR3 bases: TGCGCCAGCAGCCAAGATCCGTCTAGCGGACGGTGGACCGGGGAGCTGTTTTTT. It is translated as CASSQDPSSGRWTGELFF.

The genes are TRBV19 and TRBJ1-1; tentative D call: TRBD1 (6 bases). Between the trimmed V and J ends, which lost 2 bases and 1 base, there was a span of 14 bases. There are 16 residues in the CDR3. Germline loops: CDR1 LNHDA, CDR2 SQIVND (reference sequence). The CDR3 nucleotides are TGTGCCAGTAGTATAATCAGGGGTAATTCGAACACTGAAGCTTTCTTT. Protein sequence: CASSIIRGNSNTEAFF.

The V call is TRBV4-3, the J call TRBJ1-2; the D gene is possibly TRBD1 (5 bases). Looked up from germline, CDR1 is LGHNA and CDR2 is YSLEER. The CDR3 contains 15 residues. The V and J ends lost 4 bases and 5 bases respectively, with 17 bases between them. CDR3 sequence reads: CASSRGDGGGYGYTF. CDR3 coding DNA: TGCGCCAGCAGCCGCGGGGACGGTGGAGGGTATGGCTACACCTTC.

The V call is TRBV25-1, the J call TRBJ1-2; D call uncertain. V was pared by 8 bases and J by 3 bases, with 10 bases between. Germline V gene lookup returns CDR1 MGHDK and CDR2 SYGVNS. The CDR3 covers 12 residues. CDR3 sequence: CASRLGDYGYTF. The CDR3 bases are TGTGCCAGCCGCCTCGGGGACTATGGCTACACCTTC.

V usage is TRBV14 and J usage is TRBJ2-1; tentative D call: TRBD2 (6 bases). The V gene lost 3 bases and the J gene lost 11 bases, with 17 bases spanning the gap. The CDR3 is made up of 14 amino acids. Germline-derived CDR1 and CDR2 are SGHDN and FVKESK. CDR3 nucleotide sequence: TGTGCCAGCAGCCAGGCAACCTCGGGGGTTAAGCAGTTCTTC. Residues: CASSQATSGVKQFF.

The chain links TRBV5-1 to TRBJ1-1; D is possibly TRBD1 (5 bases). Trimming took 5 bases from V and 1 from J, leaving 12 bases between them. CDR3 length: 14 residues. CDR1 SGHRS and CDR2 YFSETQ come from the germline V gene. Here the CDR3 reads CASSRAGQNTEAFF. DNA of the CDR3: TGCGCCAGCAGTCGGGCTGGACAGAACACTGAAGCTTTCTTT.